This TCR beta chain was sequenced for a study of blood T cell repertoires in COVID-19. Study background: Sites in the United States, Italy and Spain provided acute and convalescent COVID-19 samples.

The CDR3 sequence is 15 residues long. The germline CDR1 and CDR2 sequences are LGHNT and FRNRAP. The J segment lost 6 bases and the V segment lost 3 bases, leaving 6 bases of the junction unmatched. The assay was immunoSEQ multiplex PCR, and TCRdb's table has in-frame clones only and misses some. The sample yields around 290,000 clones, around 90% seen once. Two negative PCRs, clearance, or symptom resolution were required of recovered Cohort 3 donors. Material for sequencing was PBMCs or T cells enriched from blood (not recorded which). The receptor's source is a woman between 25 and 40 years old who had recovered from COVID-19. This chain links TRBV12-5 with TRBJ2-1; TRBD2 matches at 9 bases. As DNA, the CDR3 is TGTGCTAGTGGTTTCTCTAGCGGGAAGGGCAATGAGCAGTTCTTC. It encodes CASGFSSGKGNEQFF.